This T cell receptor beta chain was obtained from a study of T cells in Graves' hyperthyroidism and ophthalmopathy (dated by TCRdb to the late 2010s). About the full investigation: Peripheral blood was collected at initial diagnosis, before any treatment. According to the paper, TCR Vbeta CDR3 sequencing was carried out on 135 peripheral blood samples, which came from fewer than 50 ophthalmopathy, under 85 hyperthyroidism and 17 progressor patients. TCR V-J signatures able to tell the groups apart were searched for in a discovery cohort of about a hundred patients, of whom more than 40 had Graves' ophthalmopathy and some 60 had stable Graves' hyperthyroidism. Prospective prediction of ophthalmopathy was tested in an independent validation cohort of approximately 19 hyperthyroidism patients and 15 to 17 patients who later progressed to ophthalmopathy. Thyroid tissue and blood T-cell repertoires from roughly six Graves' hyperthyroidism patients were also compared in the study. Once sampling was done, hyperthyroidism patients were given methimazole at a starting dose of 30 mg daily, whereas ophthalmopathy patients were given high-dose intravenous methylprednisolone. The roughly 91 discovery patients were randomly divided into training and test sets at a 7:3 ratio.

Graves' hyperthyroidism was defined as stable when no progression to ophthalmopathy occurred over 18 months of follow-up. Hyperthyroidism patients were newly diagnosed, had a disease duration of under 2 months, and were aged 18 to 65 years. The study excluded patients with uncontrolled infections, other autoimmune diseases, pregnancy or lactation. Clinical symptoms, serum thyroxine and TRAb, thyroid ultrasound, and orbital computed tomography formed the basis for the diagnoses. PBMCs were separated from approximately 9.9 ml of fresh peripheral blood using Ficoll-Paque density gradient centrifugation. Total RNA was extracted using Trizol reagent, and RNA quality was assessed on an Agilent 2100 Bioanalyzer. A few counts support this clonotype. Its binding antigen is unknown. It has no much larger one-base neighbor in the sample; base qualities were not kept. Trimming takes 3 bases from V and 3 bases from J, and the germline ends sit 16 bases apart. From the germline V gene (reference sequence), CDR1 is MNHEY and CDR2 is SMNVEV. Its CDR3 holds 16 amino acids, cysteine through phenylalanine. The DNA shown is the 48-base CDR3, in frame from base 1.

General findings and caveats noted by the study authors: Blood samples also contained most of the expanded thyroid clonotypes (frequency above 0.001), which suggests that blood repertoires may reflect thyroid immune responses. In validation, the model predicted progression to ophthalmopathy with approximately 71% sensitivity and around 72% specificity, a median of around 6.6 months before onset. No statistical method was used to fix the sample size in advance, and group allocation was not hidden from the investigators. In cross-validation, a model built on a 13 V-J signature told ophthalmopathy apart from stable hyperthyroidism with 85% to 90% sensitivity and about 81% specificity, and in testing the same model reached 80%/75%.

The TCR beta CDR3 regions were amplified from the RNA transcripts. The first round of RT-PCR for the TCR CDR3 was performed with the HTBI primer set and the Qiagen OneStep RT-PCR kit. Libraries were constructed in a second round of multiplex PCR, after which size selection and purification were carried out. The libraries were sequenced on an Illumina HiSeq2000 using paired-end 100 bp reads. Regarding the original processing steps: SOAPnuke was used to process the raw data, throwing out any read that contained adapters or uncalled bases, had a mean Phred below 15, or lacked an exact constant-primer or identifier match. High-quality paired reads were merged using COPE v1.2.5, and each unique nucleotide sequence was defined as a clonotype. MiTCR v1.1 was used to align the clonotypes against IMGT TRBV, TRBD and TRBJ reference segments. Analysis was restricted to V-J combinations with a frequency above 0.0001, which covered roughly 99% of repertoires. A TCS score was defined as the ratio between F50 (clonal expansion) and ExV (chaos), using BLOSUM62-based TCRdist between CDR3 peptides within each V-J. Welch's t-statistics and random forest reduced fewer than 550 V-J features to 10 to 15, which were used in a naive Bayes classifier (R e1071). TCRdb passed the public sequencing reads through fastp at Q25 and MiXCR, retaining productive beta sequences. Every CDR3 protein is listed once, alongside the most common genes and DNA of its rows. TCRdb's processing, not the study's, gives the V and J calls here. The sample table lists some 440,000 distinct CDR3 sequences, about a sixth of them with a count of one. Around 14% of the sample lies in the top ten.

The TCR sequence derives from a woman aged 18-29 years with Graves' hyperthyroidism. Sequenced: blood. The chain is assembled from TRBV27 and TRBJ2-3, with a tentative D gene TRBD1 over 7 matching bases. The DNA reads TGTGCCAGCAGTTTGGAGGGGACAGTAATAACAGATACGCAGTATTTT. Translated, this is CASSLEGTVITDTQYF.